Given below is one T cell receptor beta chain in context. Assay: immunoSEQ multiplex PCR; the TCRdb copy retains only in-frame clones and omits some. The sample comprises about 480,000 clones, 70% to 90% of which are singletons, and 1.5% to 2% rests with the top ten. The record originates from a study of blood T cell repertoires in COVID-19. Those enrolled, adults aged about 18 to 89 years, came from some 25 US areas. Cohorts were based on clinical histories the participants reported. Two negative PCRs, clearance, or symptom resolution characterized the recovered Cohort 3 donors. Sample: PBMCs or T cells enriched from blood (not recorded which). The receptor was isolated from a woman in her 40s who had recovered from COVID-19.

The CDR3 reads CASSLGPTDTQYF. As DNA, the CDR3 is TGCGCCAGCAGCTTGGGGCCGACAGATACGCAGTATTTT. The chain uses TRBV5-1 and TRBJ2-3; D is unclear. Trimming removed 0 bases from V and 3 bases from J, with 5 bases in between. CDR1 is SGHRS, CDR2 YFSETQ, per germline. CDR3 length: 13 amino acids.